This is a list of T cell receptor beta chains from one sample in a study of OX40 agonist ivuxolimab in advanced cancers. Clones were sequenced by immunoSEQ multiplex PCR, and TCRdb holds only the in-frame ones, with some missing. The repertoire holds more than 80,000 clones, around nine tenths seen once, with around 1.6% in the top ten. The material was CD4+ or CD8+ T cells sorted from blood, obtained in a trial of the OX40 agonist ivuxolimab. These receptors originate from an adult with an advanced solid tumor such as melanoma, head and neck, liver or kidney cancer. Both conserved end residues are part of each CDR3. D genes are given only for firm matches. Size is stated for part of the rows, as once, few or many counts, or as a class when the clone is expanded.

CDR3 DNA: TGTGCCAGCAGCTTAGGCGGGCAGTTCTATGGCTACACCTTC
CDR3 protein: CASSLGGQFYGYTF
J gene: TRBJ1-2
V gene: TRBV7-9
clone size: -
D gene: -

CDR3 DNA: TGTGCCAGTAGTGGGAGAGCGTACCCGTACACTGAAGCTTTCTTT
CDR3 protein: CASSGRAYPYTEAFF
J gene: TRBJ1-1
V gene: TRBV19
clone size: -
D gene: -

CDR3 DNA: TGTGCCAGCAGTCGACAGCCGGGGGACACTGAAGCTTTCTTT
CDR3 protein: CASSRQPGDTEAFF
J gene: TRBJ1-1
V gene: TRBV6-5
clone size: once
D gene: -

CDR3 DNA: TGTGCCAGCAGCTTGGGACGGACAGGGAACTACGAGCAGTACTTC
CDR3 protein: CASSLGRTGNYEQYF
J gene: TRBJ2-7
V gene: TRBV5-5
clone size: -
D gene: TRBD1

CDR3 DNA: TGTGCCACCGGAAACAGGGGTATCCACGAGCAGTACTTC
CDR3 protein: CATGNRGIHEQYF
J gene: TRBJ2-7
V gene: TRBV5-4
clone size: -
D gene: TRBD1

CDR3 DNA: TGTGCCAGCAGCGCACGGGAGACCCAGTACTTC
CDR3 protein: CASSARETQYF
J gene: TRBJ2-5
V gene: TRBV7-8
clone size: -
D gene: -

CDR3 DNA: TGTGCCAGCAGTGACCTCCTTTCCCATGAAAAACTGTTTTTT
CDR3 protein: CASSDLLSHEKLFF
J gene: TRBJ1-4
V gene: TRBV6-1
clone size: -
D gene: -

CDR3 DNA: TGCGCCAGCAGGTTCGGGACAGGGGTTTCAGATACGCAGTATTTT
CDR3 protein: CASRFGTGVSDTQYF
J gene: TRBJ2-3
V gene: TRBV5-1
clone size: once
D gene: TRBD1

CDR3 DNA: TGTGCCAGCAGTACCCGGGACAGTTTGGTTTCCGAGCAGTACTTC
CDR3 protein: CASSTRDSLVSEQYF
J gene: TRBJ2-7
V gene: TRBV6-6
clone size: -
D gene: TRBD1

CDR3 DNA: TGTGCCAGCAGCTTAGCCTCGAACACCGGGGAGCTGTTTTTT
CDR3 protein: CASSLASNTGELFF
J gene: TRBJ2-2
V gene: TRBV11-2
clone size: once
D gene: -

CDR3 DNA: TGCGCCAGCAGCCTCAGAGGGACCCAAATTGGGGATACGCAGTATTTT
CDR3 protein: CASSLRGTQIGDTQYF
J gene: TRBJ2-3
V gene: TRBV4-1
clone size: -
D gene: -

CDR3 DNA: TGTGCCAGCAGTGAATATGGTACTTTTTTGAACACTGAAGCTTTCTTT
CDR3 protein: CASSEYGTFLNTEAFF
J gene: TRBJ1-1
V gene: TRBV25-1
clone size: once
D gene: -

CDR3 DNA: TGCGCCAGCAGCTCTCAGGGGGCGGCGGAAACCGGGGAGCTGTTTTTT
CDR3 protein: CASSSQGAAETGELFF
J gene: TRBJ2-2
V gene: TRBV5-1
clone size: -
D gene: TRBD1

CDR3 DNA: TGTGCCAGCAGCCAAGATGGGTACGAGCAGTACTTC
CDR3 protein: CASSQDGYEQYF
J gene: TRBJ2-7
V gene: TRBV4-2
clone size: -
D gene: -

CDR3 DNA: TGCGCCAGCAGCCCCCCGGACGGAATAGCCAAAAACATTCAGTACTTC
CDR3 protein: CASSPPDGIAKNIQYF
J gene: TRBJ2-4
V gene: TRBV5-1
clone size: -
D gene: -

CDR3 DNA: TGTGCCAGCAGCTTGGACGTCCAGGGTAGTTCACCCCTCCACTTT
CDR3 protein: CASSLDVQGSSPLHF
J gene: TRBJ1-6
V gene: TRBV5-4
clone size: few
D gene: -

CDR3 DNA: TGTGCCAGCAGCTTTTCAGAGAACACTGAAGCTTTCTTT
CDR3 protein: CASSFSENTEAFF
J gene: TRBJ1-1
V gene: TRBV7-6
clone size: -
D gene: -

CDR3 DNA: TGCAGCGTTGTCGGGGGGGTCGGAACAGATACGCAGTATTTT
CDR3 protein: CSVVGGVGTDTQYF
J gene: TRBJ2-3
V gene: TRBV29-1
clone size: -
D gene: TRBD2

CDR3 DNA: TGTGCCAGCAGTTATTCAGGGGATGGTAATGAAAAACTGTTTTTT
CDR3 protein: CASSYSGDGNEKLFF
J gene: TRBJ1-4
V gene: TRBV6-5
clone size: -
D gene: -

CDR3 DNA: TGTGCCAGCAGCCCGGGACAGGACACCTACGAGCAGTACTTC
CDR3 protein: CASSPGQDTYEQYF
J gene: TRBJ2-7
V gene: TRBV5-4
clone size: -
D gene: TRBD1

CDR3 DNA: TGTGCCAGCAGTTACTCGAGACAGGGAGGGGATACGCAGTATTTT
CDR3 protein: CASSYSRQGGDTQYF
J gene: TRBJ2-3
V gene: TRBV6-5
clone size: -
D gene: -

CDR3 DNA: TGTGCCAGCTCACCCATAGGGGGGCGATATGAGCAGTTCTTC
CDR3 protein: CASSPIGGRYEQFF
J gene: TRBJ2-1
V gene: TRBV18
clone size: -
D gene: -

CDR3 DNA: TGTGCCAGCAGCCAAGATTTGGTCGGGGAGCTGTTTTTT
CDR3 protein: CASSQDLVGELFF
J gene: TRBJ2-2
V gene: TRBV14
clone size: -
D gene: -

CDR3 DNA: TGCGCCAGCAACGGGACACGAAACACCATATATTTT
CDR3 protein: CASNGTRNTIYF
J gene: TRBJ1-3
V gene: TRBV10-1
clone size: -
D gene: -

CDR3 DNA: TGTGCCAGCAGTCGGGACCTCCCAGATACGCAGTATTTT
CDR3 protein: CASSRDLPDTQYF
J gene: TRBJ2-3
V gene: TRBV28
clone size: few
D gene: -

CDR3 DNA: TGTGCCAGCAGCAGTAGCCGTAGGGGGGCTCTCCGCAACTTGGATACGCAGTATTTT
CDR3 protein: CASSSSRRGALRNLDTQYF
J gene: TRBJ2-3
V gene: TRBV7-9
clone size: -
D gene: -

CDR3 DNA: TGTGCCAGCAGTCGGGGACTAGCGGAGGGGTGGGAGGAGACCCAGTACTTC
CDR3 protein: CASSRGLAEGWEETQYF
J gene: TRBJ2-5
V gene: TRBV27
clone size: -
D gene: TRBD2